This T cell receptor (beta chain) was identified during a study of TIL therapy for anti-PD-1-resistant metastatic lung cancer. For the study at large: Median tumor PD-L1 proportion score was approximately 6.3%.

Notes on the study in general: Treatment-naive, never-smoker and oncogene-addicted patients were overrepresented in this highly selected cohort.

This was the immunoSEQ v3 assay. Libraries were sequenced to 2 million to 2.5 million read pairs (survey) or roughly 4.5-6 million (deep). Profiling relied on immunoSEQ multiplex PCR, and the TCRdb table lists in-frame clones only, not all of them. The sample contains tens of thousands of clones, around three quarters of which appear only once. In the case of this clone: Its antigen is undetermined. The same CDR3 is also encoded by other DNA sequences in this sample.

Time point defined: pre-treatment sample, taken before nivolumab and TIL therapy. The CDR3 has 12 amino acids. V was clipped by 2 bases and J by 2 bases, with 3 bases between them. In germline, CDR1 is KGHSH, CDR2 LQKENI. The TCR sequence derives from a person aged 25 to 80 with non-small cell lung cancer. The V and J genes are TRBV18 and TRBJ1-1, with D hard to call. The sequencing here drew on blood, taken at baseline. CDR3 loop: CASSPTNTEAFF. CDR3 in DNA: TGTGCCAGCTCACCAACTAACACTGAAGCTTTCTTT.